These 30 T cell receptor beta chains came from one sample sequenced in a study of T cell responses to AZD1222 COVID-19 vaccine. TCRdb keeps only in-frame clones here, not all; method: immunoSEQ multiplex PCR. The sample lists approximately 160,000 clones; approximately 89% were seen once. The sequenced sample was peripheral blood, obtained on day 0 of AZD1222 vaccination. The receptors come from an adult in good health.

The rearrangement uses TRBV18 and TRBJ1-2; no firm D call. V was pared by 4 bases and J by 1 base, with 7 bases between. There are 13 residues in the CDR3. Germline lookup yields CDR1 KGHSH and CDR2 LQKENI. CDR3 sequence: CASSQIVNYGYTF. CDR3 DNA: TGTGCCAGCTCACAAATCGTTAACTATGGCTACACCTTC.

This chain joins TRBV6-2 or TRBV6-3 and TRBJ1-4, with D maybe TRBD1 (6 bases). CDR3 length: 14 residues. The V end lost 4 bases, the J end lost 3 bases, and 9 bases lay between the germline ends. Germline V gene lookup returns CDR1 MNHEY and CDR2 SVGEGT. The DNA of the CDR3 is TGTGCCAGCAGTTTGACAGGTGCTAATGAAAAACTGTTTTTT. It specifies CASSLTGANEKLFF.

The V gene is TRBV4-3, the J gene TRBJ2-1; D not certain. With 0 bases removed from V and 3 bases from J, the gap between germline ends came to 12 bases. Germline V gene sequence: CDR1 LGHNA, CDR2 YSLEER. This CDR3 region has 16 residues. The CDR3 bases are TGCGCCAGCAGCCAAGATCATCTCGGCGACTACAATGAGCAGTTCTTC. Translating it yields CASSQDHLGDYNEQFF.

The rearrangement joins TRBV7-2 to TRBJ1-1; possible D gene TRBD1, 5 bases. This CDR3 has 15 residues. Per germline, CDR1 SGHTA and CDR2 FQGNSA. V lost 7 bases to trimming and J lost 5 bases, with 20 bases between them. The CDR3 bases are TGTGCCAGCACCAGCTCCGGGGGGGTTGGGACTGAAGCTTTCTTT. It encodes CASTSSGGVGTEAFF.

In this sample, this clone turned up once. This rearrangement joins TRBV19 to TRBJ2-7, with a possible D match to TRBD1 (6 bases). Trimming removed 3 bases from V and 5 bases from J, with 14 bases in between. CDR3 length equals 14 residues. CDR1 and CDR2 from the germline V gene are LNHDA and SQIVND (reference sequence). The CDR3 is CASSIVTGKHEQYF. The DNA for the CDR3 is TGTGCCAGTAGTATCGTAACAGGGAAGCACGAGCAGTACTTC.

The chain links TRBV7-9 to TRBJ2-1; 10 nucleotides agree with TRBD2. The CDR3 runs 14 residues. The germline V gene has CDR1 SEHNR and CDR2 FQNEAQ (reference sequence). The junction had 3 bases not matched to a gene; V was cut back by 5 bases and J by 5 bases. For the CDR3, the DNA is TGTGCCAGCAGCCTACTAGCGGGAAACAATGAGCAGTTCTTC. Translation gives CASSLLAGNNEQFF.

This clone was recorded once. This chain connects TRBV7-2 to TRBJ1-5; TRBD1 is a possible D gene (5 bases). The CDR3 has 15 residues. V lost 5 bases, J lost 3 bases, and 14 bases lay in between. The germline gives CDR1 SGHTA, CDR2 FQGNSA. CDR3 nucleotide sequence: TGTGCCAGCAGCCAAGGGGATACTTACAATCAGCCCCAGCATTTT. As protein: CASSQGDTYNQPQHF.

The V gene is TRBV21-1, the J gene TRBJ2-7. TRBV21-1 is termed a pseudogene. The CDR3 spans 13 residues. CDR3 region: CASFKGSSYEQYF. DNA for the CDR3: TGTGCCAGCTTCAAGGGGAGCTCCTACGAGCAGTACTTC.

This chain joins TRBV6-5 and TRBJ2-5, with a weak D call TRBD2 (6 bases). The ends were cut back, 0 bases at V and 5 bases at J, with 10 bases in the middle. This CDR3 has 14 amino acids. CDR1 and CDR2 from the germline V gene are MNHEY and SVGAGI. For the CDR3, the DNA is TGTGCCAGCAGTTACTCGACGGCGGGGGAGACCCAGTACTTC. This sequence encodes CASSYSTAGETQYF.

The chain is built from TRBV28 and TRBJ1-2; a possible D gene is TRBD1 (6 bases). The CDR3 runs 12 residues. Germline CDR1 is MDHEN and CDR2 is SYDVKM. Trimming stripped 7 bases from V and 8 bases from J, with 14 bases between. Here the CDR3 DNA reads TGTGCCAGCATCAGGGGATCGGAGGGCTACACCTTC. This sequence encodes CASIRGSEGYTF.

The V and J genes are TRBV9 and TRBJ2-7; the D is unclear. From germline, CDR1 is SGDLS and CDR2 YYNGEE. V was clipped by 3 bases and J by 2 bases, with 15 bases between them. The CDR3 has 15 residues. The CDR3 sequence: CASSAAAAPAYEQYF. CDR3 coding DNA: TGTGCCAGCAGCGCCGCGGCGGCCCCAGCCTACGAGCAGTACTTC.

The rearrangement uses TRBV7-9 and TRBJ1-1; TRBD1 matches 12 bases. From germline, CDR1 is SEHNR and CDR2 FQNEAQ (reference sequence). The CDR3 totals 18 residues. With V trimmed by 4 bases and J by 4 bases, 13 bases remained unmatched. CDR3 sequence reads: CASSSPGTGGAGGTEAFF. CDR3 DNA sequence: TGTGCCAGCAGCTCTCCCGGGACAGGGGGCGCGGGTGGCACTGAAGCTTTCTTT.

This chain connects TRBV18 to TRBJ2-7; weak D call: TRBD1 (6 bases). The CDR3 is 13 amino acids. CDR1 is KGHSH and CDR2 is LQKENI in the germline V gene. The germline V and J ends were trimmed by 5 bases and 4 bases, with 12 bases remaining between them. The CDR3 here is CASSAQQGYEQYF. Here the CDR3 DNA reads TGTGCCAGCTCAGCACAACAGGGTTACGAGCAGTACTTC.

This clone was found a few times. V usage is TRBV5-6 and J usage is TRBJ2-7; 8 bases agree with TRBD1. With V trimmed by 4 bases and J by 5 bases, 2 bases remained unmatched. Germline CDR1 is SGHDT and CDR2 is YYEEEE. The CDR3 runs to 12 residues. The CDR3 DNA sequence: TGTGCCAGCAGCCTCAGGGGGCACGAGCAGTACTTC. It translates to CASSLRGHEQYF.

The rearrangement uses TRBV19 and TRBJ1-1, with a tentative D call TRBD1 (5 bases). The CDR3 loop spans 13 amino acids. V was cut by 3 bases and J by 4 bases, with 9 bases left in between. From germline, CDR1 is LNHDA and CDR2 SQIVND (reference sequence). The CDR3: CASSIGGITEAFF. In nucleotides, the CDR3 is TGTGCCAGTAGTATCGGGGGGATCACTGAAGCTTTCTTT. Filled out from reference TRBV19 and TRBJ1-1, the complete variable domain reads DGGITQSPKYLFRKEGQNVTLSCEQNLNHDAMYWYRQDPGQGLRLIYYSQIVNDFQKGDIAEGYSVSREKKESFPLTVTSAQKNPTAFYLCASSIGGITEAFFGQGTRLTVV.

V gene TRBV7-2 combines with J gene TRBJ2-3; no definite D call. V lost 5 bases, J lost 1 base, and 4 bases lay in between. The CDR3 is 12 residues long. Looked up from germline, CDR1 is SGHTA and CDR2 is FQGNSA. CDR3 bases: TGTGCCAGCAGCACGGGCACAGATACGCAGTATTTT. This encodes CASSTGTDTQYF.

V and J are TRBV4-1 and TRBJ1-5; unclear D gene. The V end lost 0 bases, the J end lost 1 base, and 10 bases lay between the germline ends. The CDR3 length is 16 residues. Germline CDR1 is MGHRA and CDR2 is YSYEKL. The CDR3 protein is CASSQEGGLSNQPQHF. The CDR3 DNA sequence: TGCGCCAGCAGCCAAGAGGGCGGGTTAAGCAATCAGCCCCAGCATTTT.

This clone has only one observation. The chain couples TRBV6-5 to TRBJ2-1, with D unclear. Trimming took off 7 bases at V and 0 bases at J, with 10 bases between the two ends. Germline-derived CDR1 and CDR2 are MNHEY and SVGAGI. The length of the CDR3 is 14 residues. The CDR3 DNA is TGTGCCAGCACCATGGCTAGCTCCTACAATGAGCAGTTCTTC. Protein: CASTMASSYNEQFF.

The rearrangement uses TRBV4-3 and TRBJ2-1, with D possibly TRBD2 on 6 matching bases. Per the germline V gene, CDR1 is LGHNA and CDR2 is YSLEER. CDR3 length equals 14 residues. V gave up 3 bases and J gave up 8 bases, with 14 bases separating them. CDR3 sequence reads: CASSQARGGYEQFF. The CDR3 DNA reads TGCGCCAGCAGCCAGGCCCGTGGGGGGTATGAGCAGTTCTTC.

The genes are TRBV7-8 and TRBJ1-1; TRBD1 matches 7 bases. The CDR3 consists of 12 residues. Germline V gene lookup returns CDR1 SGHVS and CDR2 FQNEAQ. V dropped 6 bases and J dropped 10; count of bases not matched to a gene: 8. CDR3 protein: CASRPTGAVAFF. The CDR3 DNA is TGTGCCAGCAGGCCAACAGGGGCCGTAGCTTTCTTT.

The V and J genes are TRBV10-3 and TRBJ2-7, with TRBD2 matching 9 bases. V was clipped by 10 bases and J by 2 bases; unmatched bases: 3. The germline gives CDR1 ENHRY, CDR2 SYGVKD. The CDR3 covers 12 residues. The CDR3 DNA reads as TGTGCCAGCTGGACTAGCGCCTACGAGCAGTACTTC. This codes for CASWTSAYEQYF.

The chain recombines TRBV21-1 with TRBJ1-2. TRBV21-1 constitutes a pseudogene. The CDR3 length is 13 residues. The CDR3, as DNA: TGTGCCAGCATCCAGGGGGGGAACTATGGCTACACCTTC. This translates into CASIQGGNYGYTF.

V is TRBV6-5 and J is TRBJ1-2; 7 bases align to TRBD1. This CDR3 comprises 15 residues. Germline V CDR1 and CDR2: MNHEY, SVGAGI. Trimming took 2 bases from V and 5 from J; bases not matched to a gene: 8. CDR3 loop: CASSYGTESSYGYTF. The CDR3 region has the DNA TGTGCCAGCAGTTACGGGACAGAAAGTTCTTATGGCTACACCTTC.

This rearrangement joins TRBV6-2 or TRBV6-3 to TRBJ2-1, with D uncertain. This CDR3 has 12 residues. Trimming left V 2 bases short and J 2 bases short, with 1 base between. Germline V gene sequence: CDR1 MNHEY, CDR2 SVGEGT. CDR3 DNA: TGTGCCAGCAGTTACACCTACAATGAGCAGTTCTTC. Translation: CASSYTYNEQFF.

The chain recombines TRBV19 with TRBJ2-1, with D possibly being TRBD2 (5 bases). The CDR3 covers 14 residues. The ends were cut back, 3 bases at V and 2 bases at J, with 8 bases in the middle. Germline assignment: CDR1 LNHDA and CDR2 SQIVND (reference sequence). This CDR3 is CASSIGVPYNEQFF. In DNA form, the CDR3 reads TGTGCCAGTAGTATCGGGGTTCCCTACAATGAGCAGTTCTTC.

This chain uses TRBV14 with TRBJ1-2, with 7 bases fitting TRBD1. The J segment lost 8 bases and the V segment lost 1 base, leaving 4 bases of the junction unmatched. This CDR3 has 13 amino acids. CDR1 SGHDN and CDR2 FVKESK come from the germline V gene. DNA for the CDR3: TGTGCCAGCAGCCAAGGACAGGGCTGGGGCTACACCTTC. Amino acid sequence: CASSQGQGWGYTF.

V is TRBV27 and J is TRBJ2-1; perhaps TRBD1 as D (6 bases). Deletions cut 6 bases from V and 9 bases from J, with 9 bases between. The CDR3 is made up of 11 amino acids. Germline V lookup: CDR1 MNHEY, CDR2 SMNVEV (reference sequence). CDR3 sequence reads: CASSLGAEQFF. In nucleotides, the CDR3 is TGTGCCAGCAGCCTGGGGGCTGAGCAGTTCTTC.

The rearrangement uses TRBV6-6 and TRBJ2-7; 8 bases are a match to TRBD1. The junction had 14 bases not matched to a gene; V was cut back by 2 bases and J by 11 bases. The CDR3 sequence is 15 residues long. Germline CDR1 reads MNHNY; CDR2 reads SVGAGI (reference sequence). The CDR3 protein is CASSYLGGAGGFKYF. The CDR3 nucleotides are TGTGCCAGCAGTTACCTAGGAGGGGCAGGGGGCTTCAAGTACTTC.

Turning to this clone: The sample has other DNA sequences that encode this CDR3 too. The chain is built from TRBV7-2 and TRBJ2-5, with a possible D match to TRBD2 (5 bases). V was trimmed by 5 bases and J by 2 bases, leaving 12 bases between them. The CDR3 length is 14 residues. Germline CDR1 and CDR2: SGHTA and FQGNSA. CDR3 sequence reads: CASSERTGQETQYF. The DNA of the CDR3 is TGTGCCAGCAGCGAACGTACGGGACAAGAGACCCAGTACTTC.

The rearrangement uses TRBV7-9 and TRBJ2-1; 9 nucleotides align to TRBD2. Germline V gives CDR1 SEHNR, CDR2 FQNEAQ (reference sequence). J lost 7 bases, V lost 2 bases, and 6 bases had no gene match. The CDR3 contains 15 residues. The CDR3 reads CASSLTPAGGNEQFF. The CDR3 DNA reads TGTGCCAGCAGCTTAACGCCAGCGGGAGGAAATGAGCAGTTCTTC.